Below, one T cell receptor (beta chain) is given with its context. V was clipped by 4 bases and J by 4 bases, with 10 bases between them. The germline V gene has CDR1 SNHLY and CDR2 FYNNEI. CDR3 length: 14 residues. The data are from a study of blood T cell repertoires in COVID-19. Generated by immunoSEQ multiplex PCR, the TCRdb table keeps only in-frame clones and is missing some. The top ten clones hold 9.7% of a sample with some 200,000 clones, 84% of them seen once. The genes are TRBV2 and TRBJ1-4, with D possibly matching TRBD1 (5 bases). The source of this sequence is a man in his forties or fifties with active or convalescent COVID-19. Sequenced material: peripheral blood. The CDR3 region has the DNA TGTGCCAGCAGTGGTCAGGGATATAATGAAAAACTGTTTTTT. Protein sequence: CASSGQGYNEKLFF.